The present T cell receptor (beta chain) was sequenced within a study of T cell responses to AZD1222 COVID-19 vaccine. Clones were read by immunoSEQ multiplex PCR, and TCRdb kept only the in-frame ones, dropping some. This table holds some 86,000 clones, under 95% found once. The CDR3 totals 14 residues. V dropped 5 bases and J dropped 0 bases, with 11 bases sitting between them. Germline lookup yields CDR1 MNHEY and CDR2 SVGAGI. Sequencing used peripheral blood, obtained on day 0 of AZD1222 vaccination. This receptor was taken from an adult in good health. The chain has TRBV6-5 and TRBJ2-7, with D possibly TRBD1 on 6 matching bases. CDR3 in amino acids: CASSHRASSYEQYF. DNA of the CDR3: TGTGCCAGCAGTCACAGGGCGTCCTCCTACGAGCAGTACTTC.